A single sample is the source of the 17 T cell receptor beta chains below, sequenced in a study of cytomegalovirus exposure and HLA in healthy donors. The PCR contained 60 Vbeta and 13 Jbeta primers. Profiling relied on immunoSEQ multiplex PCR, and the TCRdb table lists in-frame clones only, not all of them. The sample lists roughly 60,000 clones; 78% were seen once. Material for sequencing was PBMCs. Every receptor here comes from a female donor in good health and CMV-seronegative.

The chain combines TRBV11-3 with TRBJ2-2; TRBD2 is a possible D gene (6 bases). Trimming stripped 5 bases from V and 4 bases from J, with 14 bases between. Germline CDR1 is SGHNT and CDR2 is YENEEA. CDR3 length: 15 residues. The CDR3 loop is CASSSGLISTGELFF. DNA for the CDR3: TGTGCCAGCAGCAGCGGACTAATCAGCACCGGGGAGCTGTTTTTT.

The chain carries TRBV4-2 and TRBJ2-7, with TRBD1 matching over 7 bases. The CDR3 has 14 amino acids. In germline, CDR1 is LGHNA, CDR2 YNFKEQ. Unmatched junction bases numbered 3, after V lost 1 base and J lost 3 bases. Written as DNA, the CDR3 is TGTGCCAGCAGCCAAGCAAGGACAGGCTACGAGCAGTACTTC. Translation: CASSQARTGYEQYF.

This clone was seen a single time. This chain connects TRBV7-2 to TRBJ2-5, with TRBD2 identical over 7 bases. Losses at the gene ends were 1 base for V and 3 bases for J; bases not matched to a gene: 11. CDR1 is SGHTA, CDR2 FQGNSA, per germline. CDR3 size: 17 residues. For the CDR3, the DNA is TGTGCCAGCAGCTTAGTTGGCCCGGGACTACCCGAAGAGACCCAGTACTTC. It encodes CASSLVGPGLPEETQYF.

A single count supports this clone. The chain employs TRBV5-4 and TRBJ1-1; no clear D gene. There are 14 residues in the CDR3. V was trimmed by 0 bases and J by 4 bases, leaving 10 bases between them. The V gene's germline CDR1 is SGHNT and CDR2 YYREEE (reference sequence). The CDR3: CASSLETRGTEAFF. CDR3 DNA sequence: TGTGCCAGCAGCTTGGAAACAAGAGGCACTGAAGCTTTCTTT. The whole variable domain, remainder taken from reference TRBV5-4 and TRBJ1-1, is ETGVTQSPTHLIKTRGQQVTLRCSSQSGHNTVSWYQQALGQGPQFIFQYYREEENGRGNFPPRFSGLQFPNYSSELNVNALELDDSALYLCASSLETRGTEAFFGQGTRLTVV.

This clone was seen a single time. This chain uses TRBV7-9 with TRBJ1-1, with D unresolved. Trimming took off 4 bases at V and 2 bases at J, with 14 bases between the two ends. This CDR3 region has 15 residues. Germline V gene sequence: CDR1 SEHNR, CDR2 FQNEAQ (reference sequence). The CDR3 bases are TGTGCCAGCAGCTCCTGGGAGCAGCCAAACACTGAAGCTTTCTTT. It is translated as CASSSWEQPNTEAFF.

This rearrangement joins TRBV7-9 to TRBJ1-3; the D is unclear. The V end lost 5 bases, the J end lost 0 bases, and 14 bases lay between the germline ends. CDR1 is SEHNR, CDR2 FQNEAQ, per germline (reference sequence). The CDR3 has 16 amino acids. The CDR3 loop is CASSPPRLSSGNTIYF. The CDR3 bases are TGTGCCAGCAGCCCACCTAGACTTAGCTCTGGAAACACCATATATTTT.

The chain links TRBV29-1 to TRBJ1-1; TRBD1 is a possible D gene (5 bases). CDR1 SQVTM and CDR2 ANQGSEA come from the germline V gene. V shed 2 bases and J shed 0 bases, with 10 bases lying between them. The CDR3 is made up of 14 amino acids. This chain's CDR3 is CSVERGGVNTEAFF. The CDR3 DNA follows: TGCAGCGTTGAAAGGGGTGGAGTGAACACTGAAGCTTTCTTT. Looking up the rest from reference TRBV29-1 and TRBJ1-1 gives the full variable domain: SAVISQKPSRDICQRGTSLTIQCQVDSQVTMMFWYRQQPGQSLTLIATANQGSEATYESGFVIDKFPISRPNLTFSTLTVSNMSPEDSSIYLCSVERGGVNTEAFFGQGTRLTVV.

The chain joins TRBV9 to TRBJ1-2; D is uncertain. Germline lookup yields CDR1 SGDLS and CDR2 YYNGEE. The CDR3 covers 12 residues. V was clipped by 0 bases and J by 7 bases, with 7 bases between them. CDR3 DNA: TGTGCCAGCAGCGTAGCGGGAGGTGGCTACACCTTC. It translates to CASSVAGGGYTF.

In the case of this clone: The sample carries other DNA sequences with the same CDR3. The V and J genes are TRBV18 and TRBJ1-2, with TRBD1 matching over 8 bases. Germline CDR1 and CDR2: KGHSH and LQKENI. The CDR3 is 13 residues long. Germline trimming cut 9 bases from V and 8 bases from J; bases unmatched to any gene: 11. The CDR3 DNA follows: TGTGCCAGTTCCAGGGGACAGGATTACGGCTACACCTTC. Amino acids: CASSRGQDYGYTF.

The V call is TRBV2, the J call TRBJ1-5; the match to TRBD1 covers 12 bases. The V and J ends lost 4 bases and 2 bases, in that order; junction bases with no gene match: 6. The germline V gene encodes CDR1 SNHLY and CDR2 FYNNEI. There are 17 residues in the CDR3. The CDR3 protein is CASSGGTGGLGNQPQHF. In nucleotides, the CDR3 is TGTGCCAGCAGTGGAGGGACAGGGGGCCTCGGCAATCAGCCCCAGCATTTT.

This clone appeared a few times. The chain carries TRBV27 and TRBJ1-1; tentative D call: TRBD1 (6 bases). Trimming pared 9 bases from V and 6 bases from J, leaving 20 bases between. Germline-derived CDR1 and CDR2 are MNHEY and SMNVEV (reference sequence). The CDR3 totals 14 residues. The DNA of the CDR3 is TGTGCCAGTGATCCACGGGGGGGGCGGGCTGAAGCTTTCTTT. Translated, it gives CASDPRGGRAEAFF.

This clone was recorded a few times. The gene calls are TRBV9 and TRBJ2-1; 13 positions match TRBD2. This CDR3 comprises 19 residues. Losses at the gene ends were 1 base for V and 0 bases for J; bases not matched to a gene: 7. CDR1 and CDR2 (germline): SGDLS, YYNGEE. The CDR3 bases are TGTGCCAGCAGCGTACGGACTAGCGGGGGCCGATCCTCCTACAATGAGCAGTTCTTC. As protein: CASSVRTSGGRSSYNEQFF.

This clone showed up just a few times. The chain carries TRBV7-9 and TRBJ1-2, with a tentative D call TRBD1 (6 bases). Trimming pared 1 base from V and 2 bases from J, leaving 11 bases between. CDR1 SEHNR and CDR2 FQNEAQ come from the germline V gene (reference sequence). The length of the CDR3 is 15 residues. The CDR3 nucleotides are TGTGCCAGCAGCTTAGGAGCGGGGGCCAACTATGGCTACACCTTC. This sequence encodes CASSLGAGANYGYTF.

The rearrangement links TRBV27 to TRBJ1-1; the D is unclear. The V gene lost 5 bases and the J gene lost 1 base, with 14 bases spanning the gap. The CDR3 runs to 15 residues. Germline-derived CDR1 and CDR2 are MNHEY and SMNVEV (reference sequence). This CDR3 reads CASSVIRVRNTEAFF. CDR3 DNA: TGTGCCAGCAGTGTGATCCGAGTCCGGAACACTGAAGCTTTCTTT.

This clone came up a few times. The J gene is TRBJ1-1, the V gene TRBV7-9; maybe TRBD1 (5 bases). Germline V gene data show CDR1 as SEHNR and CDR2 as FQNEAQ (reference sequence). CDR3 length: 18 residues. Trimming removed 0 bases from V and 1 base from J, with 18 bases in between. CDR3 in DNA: TGTGCCAGCAGCTTAGCCAAACGGCGGGGACTCGGGAACACTGAAGCTTTCTTT. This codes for CASSLAKRRGLGNTEAFF.

The CDR3 sequence: CASSPGQGYQPQHF. CDR3 DNA sequence: TGCGCCAGCAGCCCGGGACAGGGGTATCAGCCCCAGCATTTT. This chain uses TRBV5-1 with TRBJ1-5, with TRBD1 matching 10 bases. This CDR3 has 14 residues. J was trimmed by 5 bases and V by 4 bases; bases with no gene match: 3. Germline V gene sequence: CDR1 SGHRS, CDR2 YFSETQ.

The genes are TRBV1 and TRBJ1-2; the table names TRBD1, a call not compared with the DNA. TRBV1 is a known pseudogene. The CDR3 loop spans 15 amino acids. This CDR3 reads CTSRPDRWGSYGYTF. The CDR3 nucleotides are TGCACCAGCCGCCCGGACAGGTGGGGGTCTTATGGCTACACCTTC.